This T cell receptor (beta chain) is drawn from a study of T cell repertoires in cytomegalovirus infection. TCRdb processed the reads anew with MiXCR; each CDR3 protein has one entry. The sample carries approximately 500,000 distinct CDR3 sequences, roughly 29% recorded once. V was clipped by 1 base and J by 4 bases; unmatched bases: 10. CDR1 and CDR2 from the germline V gene are SGHTA and FQGNSA. The CDR3 length is 17 residues. This TCR was sampled from a human donor in good health (CMV status not recorded). Some clones in this sample may be carry-over from other donors' samples. Sequenced: PBMCs. J is TRBJ1-1 and V is TRBV7-2; TRBD1 aligns across 9 bases. The CDR3 DNA is TGTGCCAGCAGCTTAGTTGGGACAGGGCGAGGTGGCACTGAAGCTTTCTTT. This sequence encodes CASSLVGTGRGGTEAFF.